A single sample is the source of the 27 T cell receptor beta chains below, sequenced in a study of shared clonotypes between healthy human individuals. Profiled with immunoSEQ multiplex PCR; TCRdb holds only in-frame clones, not every one. The table lists just over 2,000,000 clones, roughly 94% of them singletons. Positively selected for CCR7, the CD45RO-negative cells used as naive CD8 cells excluded terminally differentiated effector memory CD45RA+ cells. The sample comprised naive CD8+ T cells sorted from blood. These receptors all come from a man younger than 35 in good health.

Points on this clone: Other DNA sequences in the sample encode the same CDR3. The chain uses TRBV4-1 and TRBJ1-5, with D unclear. V lost 0 bases and J 6 bases, leaving 6 bases between the germline ends. Germline V gene lookup returns CDR1 MGHRA and CDR2 YSYEKL. The CDR3 runs 13 residues. This CDR3 is CASSQDQSQPQHF. Written as DNA, the CDR3 is TGCGCCAGCAGCCAAGATCAAAGTCAGCCCCAGCATTTT.

The chain is built from TRBV20-1 and TRBJ2-7, with D unclear. CDR3 length: 9 amino acids. The V end lost 8 bases, the J end lost 0 bases, and 2 bases lay between the germline ends. Germline lookup yields CDR1 DFQATT and CDR2 SNEGSKA (reference sequence). Here the CDR3 DNA reads TGCAGTCGCTCCTACGAGCAGTACTTC. Its protein product is CSRSYEQYF.

Remarks on this clone: Other nucleotide sequences from this sample produce the same CDR3. The chain employs TRBV9 and TRBJ2-7; TRBD1 matches 10 bases. V gave up 0 bases and J gave up 1 base; unmatched junction bases: 1. CDR3 length: 15 amino acids. Germline CDR1 SGDLS, CDR2 YYNGEE. This CDR3 reads CASSVGTGGSYEQYF. In nucleotides, the CDR3 is TGTGCCAGCAGCGTAGGGACAGGGGGTTCCTACGAGCAGTACTTC.

As to this clone: An end of the junction differs from the germline gene, which may be a read error. Other DNA sequences of this sample code for an identical CDR3. The V call is TRBV10-3, the J call TRBJ2-7, with 16 nucleotides matching TRBD2. There are 15 residues in the CDR3. CDR1 and CDR2 (germline): ENHRY, SYGVKD. CDR3 DNA sequence: TGTGCCATCAGCGGGACTAGCGGGGGGGCTTACGAGCAATACTTC. Encoded protein: CAISGTSGGAYEQYF.

This clone was observed a few times. The chain links TRBV27 to TRBJ2-7; 12 bases match TRBD2. The CDR3 runs 14 residues. The germline V gene has CDR1 MNHEY and CDR2 SMNVEV (reference sequence). Trimming took 6 bases from V and 4 from J; bases not matched to a gene: 4. CDR3 DNA sequence: TGTGCCAGCAGCCGAGGACTAGCGGGATACGAGCAGTACTTC. Translating it yields CASSRGLAGYEQYF.

The chain links TRBV4-1 to TRBJ2-2; 11 bases align to TRBD1. The CDR3 is 16 residues long. Per germline, CDR1 MGHRA and CDR2 YSYEKL. V dropped 5 bases and J dropped 4; count of bases not matched to a gene: 6. The CDR3 sequence is CASSYGQGAGTGELFF. CDR3 coding DNA: TGCGCCAGCAGCTACGGACAGGGGGCGGGCACCGGGGAGCTGTTTTTT.

The chain joins TRBV27 to TRBJ2-7; TRBD1 matches 8 bases. This CDR3 contains 14 residues. Germline CDR1 and CDR2: MNHEY and SMNVEV (reference sequence). V shed 7 bases and J 1 base; nucleotides not matched to a gene: 6. CDR3 nucleotide sequence: TGTGCCAGCAAAGGAACAGGGGGGTCCTACGAGCAGTACTTC. It translates to CASKGTGGSYEQYF.

The rearrangement joins TRBV27 to TRBJ2-2; TRBD1 or TRBD2 may be the D gene (5 bases each). V was cut by 11 bases and J by 4 bases, with 8 bases left in between. CDR1 and CDR2 from the germline V gene are MNHEY and SMNVEV (reference sequence). The CDR3 spans 11 residues. The CDR3 sequence: CAPRGTGELFF. CDR3 bases: TGTGCCCCGAGGGGCACCGGGGAGCTGTTTTTT.

V and J are TRBV15 and TRBJ2-1; 11 bases are a match to TRBD2. Germline loops: CDR1 LNHNV, CDR2 YYDKDF (reference sequence). Trimming cost V 1 base and J 9 bases; bases outside gene matches: 11. CDR3 size: 17 residues. The CDR3 bases are TGTGCCACCAGCAGAGCCTTTTTAGCGGGAGGGCCAGTTGAGCAGTTCTTC. It codes for CATSRAFLAGGPVEQFF.

V and J are TRBV29-1 and TRBJ2-3; D is unclear. The CDR3 is 10 residues long. CDR1 is SQVTM, CDR2 ANQGSEA, per germline. Trimming pared 5 bases from V and 4 bases from J, leaving 4 bases between. The CDR3: CSVLADTQYF. DNA for the CDR3: TGCAGCGTTCTGGCAGATACGCAGTATTTT.

This sequence joins TRBV4-3 and TRBJ2-2; 8 nucleotides match TRBD2. The junction had 9 bases not matched to a gene; V was cut back by 4 bases and J by 5 bases. Germline V gives CDR1 LGHNA, CDR2 YSLEER. The CDR3 has 16 amino acids. The CDR3 loop is CASSPSAGDMTGELFF. CDR3 nucleotides: TGCGCCAGCAGCCCCTCAGCGGGAGATATGACCGGGGAGCTGTTTTTT.

The rearrangement joins TRBV7-9 to TRBJ2-1; D assignment may be TRBD1 or TRBD2 (5 bases each). The V gene's germline CDR1 is SEHNR and CDR2 FQNEAQ (reference sequence). Deletions cut 5 bases from V and 8 bases from J, with 16 bases between. The CDR3 runs 14 residues. This chain's CDR3 is CASSLGTVPHEQFF. CDR3 bases: TGTGCCAGCAGCCTCGGGACCGTTCCCCATGAGCAGTTCTTC.

The V gene is TRBV27, the J gene TRBJ2-2; 9 positions match TRBD1. The CDR3 spans 15 residues. From germline, CDR1 is MNHEY and CDR2 SMNVEV (reference sequence). V trimming: 3 bases; J trimming: 5 bases; junction bases outside the gene matches: 4. CDR3 nucleotide sequence: TGTGCCAGCAGTTTGACAGGGGGAAGTACCGGGGAGCTGTTTTTT. Translating it yields CASSLTGGSTGELFF.

The rearrangement uses TRBV7-9 and TRBJ1-5; 8 nucleotides align to TRBD1. The V segment lost 5 bases and the J segment 6 bases; nucleotides outside the gene matches: 9. The CDR3 extends over 15 amino acids. Per germline, CDR1 SEHNR and CDR2 FQNEAQ (reference sequence). CDR3 DNA: TGTGCCAGCAGCCCGACAGGGGAAGGGATTCAGCCCCAGCATTTT. It encodes CASSPTGEGIQPQHF.

The chain is built from TRBV2 and TRBJ2-7; D is unresolved. CDR3 length: 14 residues. CDR1 SNHLY and CDR2 FYNNEI come from the germline V gene. Trimming stripped 4 bases from V and 0 bases from J, with 10 bases between. The CDR3 sequence is CASSVQASSYEQYF. Here the CDR3 DNA reads TGTGCCAGCAGTGTCCAGGCGAGCTCCTACGAGCAGTACTTC.

This clone was found once. Other DNA sequences in this specimen translate into the identical CDR3. Here the CDR3 reads CASSFGRAYEQYF. CDR3 in DNA: TGTGCCAGCAGCTTTGGCAGGGCATACGAGCAGTACTTC. The chain uses TRBV11-2 and TRBJ2-7; D may be TRBD1 (5 bases). Germline loops: CDR1 SGHAT, CDR2 FQNNGV. Between the trimmed V and J ends, which lost 3 bases and 4 bases, there was a span of 10 bases. The CDR3 has 13 amino acids.

This rearrangement joins TRBV28 to TRBJ1-5; D remains unclear. This CDR3 region has 15 residues. Trimming left V 2 bases short and J 0 bases short, with 8 bases between. The germline V gene encodes CDR1 MDHEN and CDR2 SYDVKM. CDR3 nucleotides: TGTGCCAGCAGTTTAACACAGAATAGCAATCAGCCCCAGCATTTT. Translated, it gives CASSLTQNSNQPQHF.

The chain combines TRBV6-5 with TRBJ2-7; TRBD1 is a possible D gene (6 bases). Germline assignment: CDR1 MNHEY and CDR2 SVGAGI. This CDR3 is built from 15 residues. V lost 2 bases and J lost 2, with 13 bases in between. Here the CDR3 DNA reads TGTGCCAGCAGTTACCAATCGACAGGAACCTACGAGCAGTACTTC. Its protein product is CASSYQSTGTYEQYF.

V and J are TRBV27 and TRBJ2-7; 8 bases line up with TRBD1. V lost 6 bases to trimming and J lost 2 bases; unmatched junction nucleotides: 6. Germline V CDR1 and CDR2: MNHEY, SMNVEV (reference sequence). The CDR3 sequence is 14 residues long. CDR3 nucleotides: TGTGCCAGCAGACCGTCGACAGGGGCCTACGAGCAGTACTTC. This gives the protein CASRPSTGAYEQYF.

This chain uses TRBV30 with TRBJ2-1; D possibly uses TRBD1 or TRBD2 (5 bases each). The CDR3 has 13 residues. V shed 5 bases and J shed 3 bases, with 11 bases lying between them. The germline CDR1 and CDR2 sequences are GTSNPN and SVGIG (reference sequence). The CDR3 nucleotides read TGTGCCTGGTCTATTGGGGGCTACAATGAGCAGTTCTTC. Translated, it gives CAWSIGGYNEQFF.

This clone has just one count. V usage is TRBV25-1 and J usage is TRBJ1-2; D call uncertain. Germline CDR1 reads MGHDK; CDR2 reads SYGVNS. The V end lost 1 base, the J end lost 8 bases, and 14 bases lay between the germline ends. CDR3 size: 14 residues. The DNA of the CDR3 is TGTGCCAGCAGTGAATTTGGGGTTCGAAACGGCTACACCTTC. Protein product: CASSEFGVRNGYTF.

The V and J genes are TRBV11-2 and TRBJ2-7; TRBD2 matches 11 bases. Germline values: CDR1 SGHAT, CDR2 FQNNGV. The trim removed 2 bases at V and 5 bases at J, leaving 5 bases unmatched. The CDR3 runs 15 residues. The chain's CDR3 is CASSLLAGGPNEQYF. The CDR3 DNA reads TGTGCCAGCAGCTTACTAGCGGGAGGCCCCAACGAGCAGTACTTC.

Concerning this clone itself: This specimen includes other DNA sequences encoding the same CDR3. This chain connects TRBV7-9 to TRBJ1-1; TRBD1 matches at 8 bases. Trimming took 4 bases from V and 3 from J; bases not matched to a gene: 7. CDR1 is SEHNR and CDR2 is FQNEAQ in the germline V gene (reference sequence). The length of the CDR3 is 15 residues. The chain's CDR3 is CASSSGQGKDTEAFF. The CDR3 DNA reads TGTGCCAGCAGCTCAGGACAGGGCAAGGACACTGAAGCTTTCTTT.

In its sample, this clone was seen a few times. Distinct nucleotide sequences in the sample also encode this CDR3. This rearrangement joins TRBV4-1 to TRBJ1-6; the D gene is possibly TRBD1 (5 bases). There are 15 residues in the CDR3. V was pared by 1 base and J by 7 bases, with 11 bases between. Germline-derived CDR1 and CDR2 are MGHRA and YSYEKL. CDR3 DNA sequence: TGCGCCAGCAGCCAAGTTTCCGGGACCAATTCACCCCTCCACTTT. Amino acids: CASSQVSGTNSPLHF.

This sequence joins TRBV7-6 and TRBJ2-7; TRBD2 matches at 8 bases. CDR1 and CDR2 from the germline V gene are SGHVS and FNYEAQ. Trimming took 4 bases from V and 5 from J; bases not matched to a gene: 10. The CDR3 is made up of 15 amino acids. The CDR3, as DNA: TGTGCCAGCAGCTCCCCCGGGCGGGGGGCCCACGAGCAGTACTTC. Residues: CASSSPGRGAHEQYF.

The CDR3 is CASSLSPRTDGYGYTF. CDR3 nucleotide sequence: TGTGCCAGCAGTTTATCCCCGAGGACTGACGGCTATGGCTACACCTTC. The gene calls are TRBV27 and TRBJ1-2; D not resolved. The CDR3 consists of 16 residues. Per the germline V gene, CDR1 is MNHEY and CDR2 is SMNVEV (reference sequence). Trimming stripped 0 bases from V and 4 bases from J, with 15 bases between.

The chain employs TRBV7-9 and TRBJ2-7; TRBD2 matches 13 bases. Germline V lookup: CDR1 SEHNR, CDR2 FQNEAQ (reference sequence). CDR3 size: 16 residues. The V segment lost 4 bases and the J segment 2 bases; nucleotides outside the gene matches: 5. CDR3 DNA: TGTGCCAGCAGCTCGGGACTAGCGGGGCTTCCCTACGAGCAGTACTTC. This codes for CASSSGLAGLPYEQYF.